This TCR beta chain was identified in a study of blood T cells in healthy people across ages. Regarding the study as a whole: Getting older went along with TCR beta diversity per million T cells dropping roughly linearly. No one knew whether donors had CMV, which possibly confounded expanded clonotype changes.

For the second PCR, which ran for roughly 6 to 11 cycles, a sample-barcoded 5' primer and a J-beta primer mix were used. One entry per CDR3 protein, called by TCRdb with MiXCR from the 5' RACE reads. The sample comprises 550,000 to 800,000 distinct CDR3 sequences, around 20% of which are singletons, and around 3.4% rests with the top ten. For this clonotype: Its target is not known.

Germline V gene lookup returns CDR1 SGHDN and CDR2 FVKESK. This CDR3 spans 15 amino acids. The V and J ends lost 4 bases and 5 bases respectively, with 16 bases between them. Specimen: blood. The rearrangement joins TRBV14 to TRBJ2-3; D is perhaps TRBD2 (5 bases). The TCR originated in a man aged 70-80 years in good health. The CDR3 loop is CASSRPDGERDTQYF. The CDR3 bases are TGTGCCAGCAGCCGACCCGACGGGGAAAGAGATACGCAGTATTTT.